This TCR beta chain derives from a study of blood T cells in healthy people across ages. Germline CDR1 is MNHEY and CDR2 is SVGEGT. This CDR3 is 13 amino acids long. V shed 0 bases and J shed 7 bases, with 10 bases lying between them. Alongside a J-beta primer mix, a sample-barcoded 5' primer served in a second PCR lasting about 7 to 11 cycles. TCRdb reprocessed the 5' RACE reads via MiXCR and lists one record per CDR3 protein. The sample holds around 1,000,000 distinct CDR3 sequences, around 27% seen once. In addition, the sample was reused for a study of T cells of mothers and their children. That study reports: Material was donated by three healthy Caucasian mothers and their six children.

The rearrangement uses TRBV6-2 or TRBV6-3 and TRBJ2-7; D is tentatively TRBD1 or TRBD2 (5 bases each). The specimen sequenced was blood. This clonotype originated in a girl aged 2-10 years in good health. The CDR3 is CASSYSLWGEQYF. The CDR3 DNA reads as TGTGCCAGCAGTTACTCTCTATGGGGGGAGCAGTACTTC.